This entry lists 22 T cell receptor beta chains sequenced from one sample in a study of cytomegalovirus exposure and HLA in healthy donors. PCR involved 60 Vbeta and 13 Jbeta primers. Sequencing was performed with immunoSEQ multiplex PCR; in TCRdb, only in-frame clones are kept and a portion is missing. Of 150,000 to 200,000 clones listed, about 88% are singletons. The specimen was PBMCs. The source of these receptors is a young man in good health and CMV-seropositive.

This clone was recorded once. The genes are TRBV15 and TRBJ2-4; TRBD2 might be the D (7 bases). The CDR3 has 15 residues. Trimming took off 5 bases at V and 1 base at J, with 12 bases between the two ends. Germline assignment: CDR1 LNHNV and CDR2 YYDKDF (reference sequence). CDR3 in amino acids: CATSPEGGAKNIQYF. The CDR3 DNA follows: TGTGCCACCAGCCCGGAGGGGGGGGCCAAAAACATTCAGTACTTC.

V is TRBV9 and J is TRBJ1-6; possibly TRBD1 for D (6 bases). The CDR3 covers 16 residues. Trimming cost V 3 bases and J 0 bases, with 10 bases left between them. Germline loops: CDR1 SGDLS, CDR2 YYNGEE. CDR3 amino acids: CASSGGGGSYNSPLHF. The CDR3 DNA reads as TGTGCCAGCAGCGGGGGAGGGGGCTCCTATAATTCACCCCTCCACTTT.

The rearrangement joins TRBV30 to TRBJ1-4; 9 bases are a match to TRBD1. V was clipped by 2 bases and J by 8 bases; unmatched bases: 6. This CDR3 comprises 14 residues. The germline gives CDR1 GTSNPN, CDR2 SVGIG (reference sequence). CDR3 loop: CAWSTGQGLEKLFF. In nucleotides, the CDR3 is TGTGCCTGGAGTACGGGACAGGGACTGGAAAAACTGTTTTTT.

The chain has TRBV5-4 and TRBJ1-6; TRBD1 aligns across 9 bases. The CDR3 length is 17 residues. V lost 4 bases to trimming and J lost 9 bases; unmatched junction nucleotides: 14. Germline CDR1 and CDR2: SGHNT and YYREEE (reference sequence). The CDR3 reads CASSLFEGTGGRSPLHF. The DNA for the CDR3 is TGTGCCAGCAGCCTTTTCGAAGGAACAGGGGGCCGTTCACCCCTCCACTTT.

The V and J genes are TRBV10-3 and TRBJ1-1; 7 bases are a match to TRBD1. Germline V lookup: CDR1 ENHRY, CDR2 SYGVKD. The CDR3 totals 14 residues. J was trimmed by 0 bases and V by 10 bases; bases with no gene match: 8. In DNA, the CDR3 is TGTGCCACCCTTAGGGGGCAGCTGAACACTGAAGCTTTCTTT. It yields the protein CATLRGQLNTEAFF.

CDR3 loop: CAWSAREGETQYF. CDR3 DNA sequence: TGTGCCTGGAGTGCCAGGGAGGGAGAGACCCAGTACTTC. V and J are TRBV30 and TRBJ2-5, with 7 bases that match TRBD2. CDR1 and CDR2 from the germline V gene are GTSNPN and SVGIG (reference sequence). V shed 1 base, J shed 4 bases, and the junction held 3 bases outside the gene matches. The CDR3 runs 13 residues.

This clone was picked up a small number of times. The DNA for the CDR3 is TGTGCCAGCAGCGTGGACAGGGGTTTCTACGAGCAGTACTTC. Its protein is CASSVDRGFYEQYF. The rearrangement links TRBV7-6 to TRBJ2-7; 9 bases are shared with TRBD1. Germline CDR1 is SGHVS and CDR2 is FNYEAQ. This CDR3 is 14 amino acids long. The ends lost 5 bases at V and 3 bases at J; junction bases unmatched: 5. The complete variable domain, with remaining parts taken from reference TRBV7-6 and TRBJ2-7, reads GAGVSQSPRYKVTKRGQDVALRCDPISGHVSLYWYRQALGQGPEFLTYFNYEAQQDKSGLPNDRFSAERPEGSISTLTIQRTEQRDSAMYRCASSVDRGFYEQYFGPGTRLTVT.

The chain has TRBV28 and TRBJ1-3, with D perhaps matching TRBD1 (5 bases). From germline, CDR1 is MDHEN and CDR2 SYDVKM. V dropped 6 bases and J dropped 4 bases, with 13 bases sitting between them. The CDR3 runs to 14 residues. The CDR3 protein is CASRTTANGNTIYF. The CDR3 DNA reads TGTGCCAGCAGGACGACAGCCAACGGAAACACCATATATTTT.

The chain couples TRBV13 to TRBJ1-1, with D possibly being TRBD1 (5 bases). Trimming pared 3 bases from V and 5 bases from J, leaving 16 bases between. The CDR3 runs to 15 residues. Germline CDR1 reads PRHDT; CDR2 reads FYEKMQ (reference sequence). This chain's CDR3 is CASSFVGVEGTEAFF. CDR3 DNA: TGTGCCAGCAGCTTTGTAGGGGTGGAGGGAACTGAAGCTTTCTTT.

The sample holds one count of this clone. The V call is TRBV25-1, the J call TRBJ1-2; D unclear. The CDR3 spans 11 residues. V lost 4 bases and J lost 3, with 3 bases in between. From germline, CDR1 is MGHDK and CDR2 SYGVNS. CDR3 sequence: CASSAYYGYTF. In DNA, the CDR3 is TGTGCCAGCAGTGCCTACTATGGCTACACCTTC.

The chain links TRBV5-1 to TRBJ1-1, with TRBD1 matching 7 bases. Germline values: CDR1 SGHRS, CDR2 YFSETQ. The CDR3 contains 15 residues. Unmatched junction bases numbered 10, after V lost 3 bases and J lost 5 bases. CDR3 coding DNA: TGCGCCAGCAGCTCCCGACAGGGTAGAGGAACTGAAGCTTTCTTT. Protein sequence: CASSSRQGRGTEAFF. Based on the CDR3 plus reference TRBV5-1 and TRBJ1-1, the full variable domain is KAGVTQTPRYLIKTRGQQVTLSCSPISGHRSVSWYQQTPGQGLQFLFEYFSETQRNKGNFPGRFSGRQFSNSRSEMNVSTLELGDSALYLCASSSRQGRGTEAFFGQGTRLTVV.

CDR3 bases: TGTGCCAGCAGCTTAGCAGGGGATGTACGGGATGGCTACACCTTC. It yields the protein CASSLAGDVRDGYTF. The chain employs TRBV11-3 and TRBJ1-2, with a weak D call TRBD1 (6 bases). The ends were cut back, 1 base at V and 6 bases at J, with 15 bases in the middle. CDR3 size: 15 residues. Germline loops: CDR1 SGHNT, CDR2 YENEEA.

The chain recombines TRBV4-3 with TRBJ1-2; a possible D gene is TRBD1 (5 bases). The V end lost 2 bases, the J end lost 8 bases, and 12 bases lay between the germline ends. CDR3 size: 13 residues. CDR1 is LGHNA, CDR2 YSLEER, per germline. CDR3 loop: CASSQTGTRGYTF. The CDR3 coding sequence is TGCGCCAGCAGCCAAACCGGGACTCGGGGCTACACCTTC.

The V and J genes are TRBV27 and TRBJ2-3, with D possibly TRBD1 on 6 matching bases. Per germline, CDR1 MNHEY and CDR2 SMNVEV (reference sequence). CDR3 length: 14 residues. Trimming removed 5 bases from V and 2 bases from J, with 11 bases in between. The CDR3 sequence is CASSVQGYTDTQYF. The CDR3 region has the DNA TGTGCCAGCAGTGTACAGGGATACACAGATACGCAGTATTTT.

The chain is built from TRBV6-1 and TRBJ1-6; D possibly corresponds to TRBD1 (5 bases). This CDR3 is 11 amino acids long. V lost 2 bases and J 12 bases, leaving 5 bases between the germline ends. The germline CDR1 and CDR2 sequences are MNHNS and SASEGT. CDR3 in DNA: TGTGCCAGCAGTGAACAGGGACCCCTCCACTTT. Translating it yields CASSEQGPLHF.

The chain uses TRBV18 and TRBJ1-6; 8 bases match TRBD1. Germline CDR1 reads KGHSH; CDR2 reads LQKENI. After removal of 4 bases from V and 5 bases from J, the junction contained 4 bases not matched to a gene. This CDR3 has 15 amino acids. Here the CDR3 reads CASSLGTGDNSPLHF. CDR3 in DNA: TGTGCCAGCTCACTAGGGACAGGAGATAATTCACCCCTCCACTTT.

In DNA form, the CDR3 reads TGCGCCAGCAGCTTGGCGTTATCGGGGGGCCAGGGGGCGAATGAGCAGTTCTTC. This encodes CASSLALSGGQGANEQFF. This sequence joins TRBV5-1 and TRBJ2-1, with D possibly being TRBD1 (8 bases). The V end was cut by 0 bases, the J end by 7 bases, with 23 bases between. This CDR3 is built from 18 residues. Germline-derived CDR1 and CDR2 are SGHRS and YFSETQ.

The chain is built from TRBV4-1 and TRBJ2-2; 10 positions agree with TRBD1. The CDR3 loop spans 17 amino acids. V lost 3 bases to trimming and J lost 1 base; unmatched junction nucleotides: 5. Germline CDR1 and CDR2: MGHRA and YSYEKL. The CDR3 coding sequence is TGCGCCAGCAGCCACCTGGGACAGGGGAAGAACACCGGGGAGCTGTTTTTT. Translation gives CASSHLGQGKNTGELFF.

With regard to this clone: Sequence at one end of the junction differs from germline and may be a read error. The J gene is TRBJ2-4, the V gene TRBV9; unclear D gene. CDR1 SGDLS and CDR2 YYNGEE come from the germline V gene. The CDR3 sequence is 14 residues long. DNA of the CDR3: TGTGCCAGCAGCGTAGAAAGTGACAAAAACAGTCAGTACTTC. Protein: CASSVESDKNSQYF. The variable domain in full, completed from reference TRBV9 and TRBJ2-4, reads DSGVTQTPKHLITATGQRVTLRCSPRSGDLSVYWYQQSLDQGLQFLIQYYNGEERAKGNILERFSAQQFPDLHSELNLSSLELGDSALYFCASSVESDKNSQYFGAGTRLSVL.

As to this clone: At one of its ends the junction is not consistent with the germline gene, which may arise from a read error. This sequence joins TRBV7-7 and TRBJ2-5; 7 nucleotides agree with TRBD1. The CDR3 sequence is 14 residues long. In germline, CDR1 is SSHAT, CDR2 FNYEAQ (reference sequence). CDR3 sequence (DNA): TGTGCTAGCAGCTTTCGACAGGGACAAGAGACCCAGTACTTC. It yields the protein CASSFRQGQETQYF.

The rearrangement uses TRBV2 and TRBJ2-3; 14 nucleotides align to TRBD2. V dropped 7 bases and J dropped 6; count of bases not matched to a gene: 9. Germline V gene sequence: CDR1 SNHLY, CDR2 FYNNEI. This CDR3 has 16 amino acids. CDR3 DNA: TGTGCCAGCACTCCCGGACTAGCGGGGGGCATGGATACGCAGTATTTT. Amino acids: CASTPGLAGGMDTQYF.

The chain recombines TRBV7-9 with TRBJ1-6; D is perhaps TRBD1 (5 bases). The germline V gene has CDR1 SEHNR and CDR2 FQNEAQ (reference sequence). This CDR3 has 14 amino acids. Trimming shortened V by 1 base and J by 8 bases, and 9 bases separated the two germline ends. The CDR3 region has the DNA TGTGCCAGCAGCTTAGGCAGGGAGGATTCACCCCTCCACTTT. Its translation: CASSLGREDSPLHF.